This T cell receptor beta chain was documented in a study of long-term antiretroviral therapy in people with HIV. General observations from the study: Blood was collected between about 2003 and 2018, possibly under older ART regimens.

The immunoSEQ assay was v3.0, run at survey level. Generated by immunoSEQ multiplex PCR, the TCRdb table keeps only in-frame clones and is missing some. The data hold 10,000 to 15,000 clones, with 60% to 85% observed a single time. Germline CDR1 is MNHNS and CDR2 is SASEGT. The ends lost 8 bases at V and 7 bases at J; junction bases unmatched: 7. This CDR3 has 14 residues. This clone was seen a single time. Antigen unknown. V and J are TRBV6-1 and TRBJ2-2; 10 bases agree with TRBD2. This TCR was recovered from a woman aged 35 to 49 with HIV. The source material was unsorted PBMCs, sampled 0.8 years before starting antiretroviral therapy. CDR3 protein: CASSLAGVNGELFF. For the CDR3, the DNA is TGTGCCAGCTCTCTAGCGGGAGTTAACGGGGAGCTGTTTTTT.